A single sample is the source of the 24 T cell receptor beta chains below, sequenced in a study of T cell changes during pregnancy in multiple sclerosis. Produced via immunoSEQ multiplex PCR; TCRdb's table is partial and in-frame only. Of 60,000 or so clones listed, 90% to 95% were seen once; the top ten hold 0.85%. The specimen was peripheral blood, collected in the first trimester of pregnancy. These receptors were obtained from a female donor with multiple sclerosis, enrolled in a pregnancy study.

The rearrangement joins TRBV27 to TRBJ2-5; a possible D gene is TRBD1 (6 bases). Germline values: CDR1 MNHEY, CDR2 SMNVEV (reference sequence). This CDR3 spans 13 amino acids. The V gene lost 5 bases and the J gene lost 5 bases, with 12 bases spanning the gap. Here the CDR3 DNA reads TGTGCCAGCAGTCCCGGACAGCTGGAGACCCAGTACTTC. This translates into CASSPGQLETQYF.

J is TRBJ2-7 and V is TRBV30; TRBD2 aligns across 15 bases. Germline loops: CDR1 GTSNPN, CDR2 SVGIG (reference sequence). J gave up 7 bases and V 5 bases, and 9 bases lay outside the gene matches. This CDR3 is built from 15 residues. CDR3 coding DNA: TGTGCCTGGTCTGGACTAGCGGGGGGGCCGCGGGAGCAGTACTTC. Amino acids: CAWSGLAGGPREQYF.

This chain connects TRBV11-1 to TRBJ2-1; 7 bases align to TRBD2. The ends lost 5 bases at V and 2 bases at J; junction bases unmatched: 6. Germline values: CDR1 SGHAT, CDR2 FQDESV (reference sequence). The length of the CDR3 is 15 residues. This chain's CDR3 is CASSRSTSTYNEQFF. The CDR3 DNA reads TGTGCCAGCAGCCGTTCGACTAGCACCTACAATGAGCAGTTCTTC.

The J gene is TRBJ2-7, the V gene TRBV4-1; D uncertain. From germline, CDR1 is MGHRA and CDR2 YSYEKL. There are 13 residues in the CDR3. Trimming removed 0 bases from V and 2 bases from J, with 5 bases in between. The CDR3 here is CASSQDQTYEQYF. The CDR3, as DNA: TGCGCCAGCAGCCAAGATCAGACCTACGAGCAGTACTTC.

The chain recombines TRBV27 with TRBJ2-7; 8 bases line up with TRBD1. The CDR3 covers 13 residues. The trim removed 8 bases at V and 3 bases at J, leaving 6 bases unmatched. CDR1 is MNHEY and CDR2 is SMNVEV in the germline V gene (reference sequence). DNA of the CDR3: TGTGCCAGCCACGGGACAGGATTCTACGAGCAGTACTTC. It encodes CASHGTGFYEQYF.

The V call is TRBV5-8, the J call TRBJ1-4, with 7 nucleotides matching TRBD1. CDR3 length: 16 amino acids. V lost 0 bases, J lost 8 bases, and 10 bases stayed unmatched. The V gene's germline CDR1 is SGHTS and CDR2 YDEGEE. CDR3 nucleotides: TGTGCCAGCAGCTTGGCCAGGACAGGTCTTCGGGAAAAACTGTTTTTT. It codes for CASSLARTGLREKLFF.

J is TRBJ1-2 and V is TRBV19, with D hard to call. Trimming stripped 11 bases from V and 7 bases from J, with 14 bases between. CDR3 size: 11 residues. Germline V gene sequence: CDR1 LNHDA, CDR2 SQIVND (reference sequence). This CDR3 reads CAAHGGVGYTF. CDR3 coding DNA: TGTGCCGCCCACGGCGGGGTTGGCTACACCTTC.

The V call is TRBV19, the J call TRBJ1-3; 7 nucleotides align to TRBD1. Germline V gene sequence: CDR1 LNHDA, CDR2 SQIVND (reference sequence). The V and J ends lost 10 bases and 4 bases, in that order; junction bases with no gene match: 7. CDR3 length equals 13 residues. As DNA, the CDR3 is TGTGCCACCAAGACAGGGAGCGGAAACACCATATATTTT. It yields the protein CATKTGSGNTIYF.

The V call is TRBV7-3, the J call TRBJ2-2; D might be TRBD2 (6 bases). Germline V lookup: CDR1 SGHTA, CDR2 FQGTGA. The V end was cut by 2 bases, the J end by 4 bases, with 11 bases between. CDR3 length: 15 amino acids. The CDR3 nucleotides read TGTGCCAGCAGCTTACGTATGGGGGGCACCGGGGAGCTGTTTTTT. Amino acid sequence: CASSLRMGGTGELFF.

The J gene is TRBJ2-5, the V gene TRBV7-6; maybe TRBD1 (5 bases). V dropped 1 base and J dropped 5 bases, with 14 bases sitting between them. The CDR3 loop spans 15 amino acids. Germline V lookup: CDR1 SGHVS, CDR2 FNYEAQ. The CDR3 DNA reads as TGTGCCAGCAGCTTAGGGGGCGCGACCGCTGAGACCCAGTACTTC. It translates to CASSLGGATAETQYF.

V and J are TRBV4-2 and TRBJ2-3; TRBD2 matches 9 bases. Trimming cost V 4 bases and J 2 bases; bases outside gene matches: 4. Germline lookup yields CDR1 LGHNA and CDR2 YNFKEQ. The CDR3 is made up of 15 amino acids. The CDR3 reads CASSPAGGYTDTQYF. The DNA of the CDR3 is TGTGCCAGCAGCCCGGCGGGGGGGTACACAGATACGCAGTATTTT.

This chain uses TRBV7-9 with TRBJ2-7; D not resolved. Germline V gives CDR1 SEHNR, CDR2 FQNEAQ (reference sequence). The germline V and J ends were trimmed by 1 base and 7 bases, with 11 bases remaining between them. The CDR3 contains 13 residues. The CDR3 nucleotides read TGTGCCAGCAGCTTAGGGGCGAACTGGGAGCAGTACTTC. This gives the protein CASSLGANWEQYF. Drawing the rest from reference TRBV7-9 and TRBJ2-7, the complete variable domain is DTGVSQNPRHKITKRGQNVTFRCDPISEHNRLYWYRQTLGQGPEFLTYFQNEAQLEKSRLLSDRFSAERPKGSFSTLEIQRTEQGDSAMYLCASSLGANWEQYFGPGTRLTVT.

The CDR3 DNA follows: TGTGCCAGTAGTACGCCCCCGGGACAGTGTTACTTC. This translates into CASSTPPGQCYF. This chain connects TRBV19 to TRBJ2-7, with 7 bases matching TRBD1. CDR1 LNHDA and CDR2 SQIVND come from the germline V gene (reference sequence). The CDR3 length is 12 residues. V was pared by 4 bases and J by 13 bases, with 10 bases of the junction left unmatched.

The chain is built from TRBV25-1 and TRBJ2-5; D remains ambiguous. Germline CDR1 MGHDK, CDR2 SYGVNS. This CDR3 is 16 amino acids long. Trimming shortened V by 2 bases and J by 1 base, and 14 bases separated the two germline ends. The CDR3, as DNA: TGTGCCAGCAGTGAAGGCGGTTTCCAGTCCCAAGAGACCCAGTACTTC. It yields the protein CASSEGGFQSQETQYF.

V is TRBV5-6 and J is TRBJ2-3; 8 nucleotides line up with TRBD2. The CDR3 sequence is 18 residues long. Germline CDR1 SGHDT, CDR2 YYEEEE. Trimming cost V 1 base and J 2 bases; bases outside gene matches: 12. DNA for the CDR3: TGTGCCAGCAGCTTGTCCCTAGCGGGCGGGCAATACACAGATACGCAGTATTTT. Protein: CASSLSLAGGQYTDTQYF. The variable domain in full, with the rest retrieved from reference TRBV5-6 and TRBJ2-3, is DAGVTQSPTHLIKTRGQQVTLRCSPKSGHDTVSWYQQALGQGPQFIFQYYEEEERQRGNFPDRFSGHQFPNYSSELNVNALLLGDSALYLCASSLSLAGGQYTDTQYFGPGTRLTVL.

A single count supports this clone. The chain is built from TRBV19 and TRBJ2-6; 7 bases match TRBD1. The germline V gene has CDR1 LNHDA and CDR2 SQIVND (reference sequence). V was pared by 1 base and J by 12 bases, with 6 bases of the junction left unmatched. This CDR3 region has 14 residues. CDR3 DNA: TGTGCCAGTAGTATAGGAGGGGGCGCGGCCGTCCTGACTTTC. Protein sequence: CASSIGGGAAVLTF.

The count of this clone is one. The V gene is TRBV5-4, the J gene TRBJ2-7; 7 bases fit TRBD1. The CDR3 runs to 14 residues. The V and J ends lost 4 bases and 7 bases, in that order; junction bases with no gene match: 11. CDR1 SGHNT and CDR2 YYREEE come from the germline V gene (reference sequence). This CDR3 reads CASSPGSQQGEQYF. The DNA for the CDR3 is TGTGCCAGCAGCCCCGGGTCTCAACAGGGGGAGCAGTACTTC. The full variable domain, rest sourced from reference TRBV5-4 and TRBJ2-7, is ETGVTQSPTHLIKTRGQQVTLRCSSQSGHNTVSWYQQALGQGPQFIFQYYREEENGRGNFPPRFSGLQFPNYSSELNVNALELDDSALYLCASSPGSQQGEQYFGPGTRLTVT.

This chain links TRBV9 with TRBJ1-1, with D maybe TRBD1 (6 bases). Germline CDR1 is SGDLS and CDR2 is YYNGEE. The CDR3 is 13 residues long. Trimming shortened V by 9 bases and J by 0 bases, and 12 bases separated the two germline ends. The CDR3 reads CATATGLNTEAFF. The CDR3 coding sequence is TGTGCCACTGCGACAGGATTGAACACTGAAGCTTTCTTT.

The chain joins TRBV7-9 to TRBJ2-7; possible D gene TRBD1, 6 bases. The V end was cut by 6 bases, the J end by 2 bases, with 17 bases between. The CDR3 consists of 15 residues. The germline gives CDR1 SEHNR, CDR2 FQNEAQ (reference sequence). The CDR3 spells CASSSEGVWAYEQYF. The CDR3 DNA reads TGTGCCAGCAGTTCCGAGGGGGTCTGGGCCTACGAGCAGTACTTC. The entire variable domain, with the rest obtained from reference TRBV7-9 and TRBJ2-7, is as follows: DTGVSQNPRHKITKRGQNVTFRCDPISEHNRLYWYRQTLGQGPEFLTYFQNEAQLEKSRLLSDRFSAERPKGSFSTLEIQRTEQGDSAMYLCASSSEGVWAYEQYFGPGTRLTVT.

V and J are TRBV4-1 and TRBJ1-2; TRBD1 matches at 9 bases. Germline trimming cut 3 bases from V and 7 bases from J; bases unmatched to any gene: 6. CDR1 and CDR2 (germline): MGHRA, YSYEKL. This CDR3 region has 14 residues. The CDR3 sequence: CASSQEQGAGGYTF. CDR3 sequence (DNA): TGCGCCAGCAGCCAGGAACAGGGGGCCGGTGGCTACACCTTC.

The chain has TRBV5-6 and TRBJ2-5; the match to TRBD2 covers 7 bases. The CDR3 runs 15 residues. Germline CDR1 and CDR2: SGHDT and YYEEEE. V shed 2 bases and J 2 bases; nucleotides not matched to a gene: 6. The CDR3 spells CASSFRDYPQETQYF. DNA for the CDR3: TGTGCCAGCAGCTTCCGGGACTACCCTCAAGAGACCCAGTACTTC.

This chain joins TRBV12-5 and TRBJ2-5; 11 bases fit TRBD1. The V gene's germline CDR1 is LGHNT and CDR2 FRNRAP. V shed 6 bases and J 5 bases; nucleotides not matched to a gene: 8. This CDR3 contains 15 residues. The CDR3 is CASGTDRGRRETQYF. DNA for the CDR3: TGTGCTAGTGGGACGGACAGGGGGCGACGGGAGACCCAGTACTTC. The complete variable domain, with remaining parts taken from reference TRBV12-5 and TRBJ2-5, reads DARVTQTPRHKVTEMGQEVTMRCQPILGHNTVFWYRQTMMQGLELLAYFRNRAPLDDSGMPKDRFSAEMPDATLATLKIQPSEPRDSAVYFCASGTDRGRRETQYFGPGTRLLVL.

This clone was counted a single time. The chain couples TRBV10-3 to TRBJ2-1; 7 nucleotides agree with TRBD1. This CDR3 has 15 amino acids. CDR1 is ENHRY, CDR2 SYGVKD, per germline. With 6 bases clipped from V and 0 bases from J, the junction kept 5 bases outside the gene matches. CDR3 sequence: CAIRTTGSSYNEQFF. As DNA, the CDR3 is TGTGCCATCAGGACGACAGGGAGCTCCTACAATGAGCAGTTCTTC.

DNA of the CDR3: TGTGCCAGCAGCTTACTAGCGGGGGACAACACCGGGGAGCTGTTTTTT. Its protein is CASSLLAGDNTGELFF. The chain employs TRBV5-6 and TRBJ2-2, with TRBD2 matching over 11 bases. Germline trimming cut 2 bases from V and 2 bases from J; bases unmatched to any gene: 2. The CDR3 consists of 16 residues. Per the germline V gene, CDR1 is SGHDT and CDR2 is YYEEEE.